This TCR beta chain was documented in a study of T cell repertoires in cytomegalovirus infection. Study-wide context: The public TCR beta signatures pointed to both CMV infection and matching HLA type. Study results and caveats: Frequencies of public TCR beta families were cumulated, and this identified carriers of CMV plus the relevant HLA. Ex vivo, HLA-C-restricted CMV-specific TCR beta clonotypes prevailed over the rest of the response.

This clonotype was observed many times. Its antigen is still unknown. TCRdb processed the reads anew with MiXCR; each CDR3 protein has one entry. This table has about 320,000 distinct CDR3 sequences, more than 9% appearing once. Germline CDR1 is MDHEN and CDR2 is SYDVKM. V lost 1 base to trimming and J lost 2 bases, with 12 bases between them. The CDR3 spans 15 residues. The receptor was derived from a human donor in good health (CMV status not recorded). Some clones in this sample may be carry-over from other donors' samples. The V call is TRBV28, the J call TRBJ2-7; no reliable D call. The material sequenced was PBMCs. The CDR3 here is CASSLYRSYPYEQYF. In DNA, the CDR3 is TGTGCCAGCAGTTTATACAGATCATACCCCTACGAGCAGTACTTC.